A selection of T cell receptor beta chains follows, all from one sample in a study of blood T cell repertoires in COVID-19. Here immunoSEQ multiplex PCR was the method, and the copy in TCRdb shows in-frame clones only, minus some. The sample includes 200,000 to 300,000 clones, 75% to 85% of them seen just once. The specimen sequenced was peripheral blood. The origin of the receptors is a woman in her sixties with active or convalescent COVID-19. Each CDR3 is given with its conserved first and last residue. The D gene is left open where the match is weak. The size of a clone is reported for some rows only, either as once, few or many, or as a class for expanded clones.

v_gene	j_gene	d_gene	abundance	CDR3aa	CDR3nt
TRBV11-2	TRBJ1-2	.	.	CASSLIQGDYGYTF	TGTGCCAGCAGCTTAATCCAGGGCGACTATGGCTACACCTTC
TRBV5-8	TRBJ1-1	.	.	CASSLEGRIRNTEAFF	TGTGCCAGCAGCTTGGAGGGGAGGATCAGAAACACTGAAGCTTTCTTT
TRBV5-4	TRBJ2-1	TRBD1	.	CASSLANRGESNEQFF	TGTGCCAGCAGCTTGGCCAACAGGGGCGAATCTAATGAGCAGTTCTTC
TRBV12-3/TRBV12-4	TRBJ1-1	.	.	CASSPRRRTEAFF	TGTGCCAGCAGCCCTCGGAGGCGCACTGAAGCTTTCTTT
TRBV30	TRBJ1-2	TRBD1	.	CAWVTGGLYGYTF	TGTGCCTGGGTAACAGGGGGGCTTTATGGCTACACCTTC
TRBV2	TRBJ2-3	.	once	CASSAVLIKTDTQYF	TGTGCCAGCAGTGCAGTTCTTATCAAAACAGATACGCAGTATTTT
TRBV12-3/TRBV12-4	TRBJ1-1	TRBD1	.	CASTRTGNTEAFF	TGTGCCAGCACCAGGACAGGGAACACTGAAGCTTTCTTT
TRBV6-6	TRBJ2-7	TRBD1	.	CASRPLDRDEQYF	TGTGCCAGCAGACCCTTGGACAGGGACGAGCAGTACTTC
TRBV3-1/TRBV3-2	TRBJ2-1	.	.	CASSQSAPSSYNEQFF	TGTGCCAGCAGCCAAAGCGCGCCCAGCTCCTACAATGAGCAGTTCTTC
TRBV5-4	TRBJ2-7	TRBD1	.	CASSAGQVGYEQYF	TGTGCCAGCAGCGCGGGACAGGTAGGCTACGAGCAGTACTTC
TRBV7-9	TRBJ1-1	TRBD1	.	CASFGTGNTEAFF	TGTGCCAGCTTCGGGACAGGTAACACTGAAGCTTTCTTT
TRBV4-1	TRBJ1-2	.	.	CASSQATGSYGYTF	TGCGCCAGCAGCCAAGCGACAGGTAGCTATGGCTACACCTTC
TRBV19	TRBJ2-5	TRBD1	.	CASSLRDRGFRETQYF	TGTGCCAGTAGCCTCCGGGACAGGGGGTTTCGGGAGACCCAGTACTTC
TRBV7-2	TRBJ2-3	.	.	CASSSNRNTQYF	TGTGCCAGCAGCTCCAATAGAAATACGCAGTATTTT
TRBV4-1	TRBJ2-5	TRBD2	.	CASSLTGTSGGMEETQYF	TGCGCCAGCAGCTTAACCGGGACTAGCGGGGGGATGGAGGAGACCCAGTACTTC
TRBV10-1	TRBJ2-5	.	.	CASSETRAETQYF	TGCGCCAGCAGTGAAACTAGAGCAGAGACCCAGTACTTC
TRBV5-1	TRBJ2-7	TRBD1	.	CASSSDRGRPYEQYF	TGCGCCAGCAGCTCGGACAGGGGGCGCCCCTACGAGCAGTACTTC
TRBV30	TRBJ2-3	.	.	CAWRGVGHHTQYF	TGTGCCTGGAGAGGCGTGGGACACCATACGCAGTATTTT
TRBV6-1	TRBJ2-3	.	.	CASSEEGGTVMTTDTQYF	TGTGCCAGCAGTGAAGAAGGGGGTACGGTTATGACCACAGATACGCAGTATTTT
TRBV19	TRBJ1-6	.	once	CASSIQGSSPLHF	TGTGCCAGTAGTATTCAGGGATCTTCACCCCTCCACTTT
TRBV27	TRBJ1-5	.	.	CASSPGTFFNQPQHF	TGTGCCAGCAGTCCAGGGACTTTTTTTAATCAGCCCCAGCATTTT
TRBV11-2	TRBJ2-1	TRBD2	.	CASSVTSGVGEQFF	TGTGCCAGCAGCGTGACTAGCGGGGTCGGGGAGCAGTTCTTC
TRBV6-5	TRBJ2-7	TRBD1	.	CASSYDAGGSYEQYF	TGTGCCAGCAGTTACGACGCAGGGGGCTCCTACGAGCAGTACTTC